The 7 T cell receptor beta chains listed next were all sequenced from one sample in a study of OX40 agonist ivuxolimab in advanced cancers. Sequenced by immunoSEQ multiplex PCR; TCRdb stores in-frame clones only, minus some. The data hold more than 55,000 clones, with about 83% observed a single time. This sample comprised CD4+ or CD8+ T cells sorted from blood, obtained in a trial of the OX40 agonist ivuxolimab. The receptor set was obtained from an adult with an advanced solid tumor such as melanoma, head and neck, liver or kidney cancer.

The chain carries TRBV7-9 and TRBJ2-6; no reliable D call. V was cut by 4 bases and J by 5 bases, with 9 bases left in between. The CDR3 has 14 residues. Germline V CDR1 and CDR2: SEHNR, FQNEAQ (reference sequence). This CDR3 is CASSSSDWANVLTF. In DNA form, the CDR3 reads TGTGCCAGCAGCTCCAGTGACTGGGCCAACGTCCTGACTTTC.

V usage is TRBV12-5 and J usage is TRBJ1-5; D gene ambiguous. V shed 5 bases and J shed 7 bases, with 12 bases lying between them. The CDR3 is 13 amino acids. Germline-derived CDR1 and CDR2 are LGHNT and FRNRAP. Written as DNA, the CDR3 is TGTGCTAGTGGTCCCGACGGCGGGCAGCCCCAGCATTTT. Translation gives CASGPDGGQPQHF.

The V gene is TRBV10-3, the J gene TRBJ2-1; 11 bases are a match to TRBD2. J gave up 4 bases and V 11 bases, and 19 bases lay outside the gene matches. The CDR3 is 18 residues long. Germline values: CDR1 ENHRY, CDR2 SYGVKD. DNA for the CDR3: TGTGCCGCACAGGGACACCCGGGACTAGCGGAGTTGTACAATGAGCAGTTCTTC. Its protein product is CAAQGHPGLAELYNEQFF.

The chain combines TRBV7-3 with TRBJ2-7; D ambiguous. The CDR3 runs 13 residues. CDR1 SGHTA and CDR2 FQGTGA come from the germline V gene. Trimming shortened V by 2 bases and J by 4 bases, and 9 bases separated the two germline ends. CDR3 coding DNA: TGTGCCAGCAGCTTACCCTCCAAGTACGAGCAGTACTTC. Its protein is CASSLPSKYEQYF.

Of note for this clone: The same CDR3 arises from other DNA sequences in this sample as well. The CDR3 DNA follows: TGTGCCAGCAGCTCAGGTTACGAATACGAGCAGTACTTC. Its protein product is CASSSGYEYEQYF. This chain connects TRBV6-1 to TRBJ2-7; D call uncertain. The V and J ends lost 6 bases and 4 bases respectively, with 13 bases between them. This CDR3 is 13 amino acids long. Germline assignment: CDR1 MNHNS and CDR2 SASEGT.

The CDR3 nucleotides read TGTGCCAGCAGCTATTGGACAGGGGGGGAACGGTATGGCTACACCTTC. Translated, it gives CASSYWTGGERYGYTF. The V and J genes are TRBV5-6 and TRBJ1-2, with 10 bases lining up with TRBD1. The CDR3 is made up of 16 amino acids. V was pared by 3 bases and J by 5 bases, with 10 bases of the junction left unmatched. CDR1 and CDR2 from the germline V gene are SGHDT and YYEEEE.

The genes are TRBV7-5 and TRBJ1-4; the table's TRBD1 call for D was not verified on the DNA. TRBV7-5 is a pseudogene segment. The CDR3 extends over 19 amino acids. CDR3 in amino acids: CARRRKPGQGSEANEKLFF. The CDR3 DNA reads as TGTGCCAGAAGACGTAAGCCGGGACAGGGGTCGGAAGCTAATGAAAAACTGTTTTTT.